The sequence of this T cell receptor beta chain was determined in a study of monozygotic twins with inflammatory bowel disease. From approximately 3,500 ng of total RNA, each TCR library was prepared. TCRdb reworked the 5' RACE reads into one entry per CDR3 protein, no DNA. The repertoire shows about 300,000 distinct CDR3 sequences; the top ten hold 5.5% to 6.5%. With respect to this clonotype: The antigen is not known.

Study-wide findings and caveats: Whereas healthy co-twins had higher TCRbeta diversity (inverse Simpson), IBD patients had lower diversity.

This receptor was taken from a human donor with ulcerative colitis or Crohn's disease, or a healthy co-twin of an affected twin (not recorded which). Sequenced sample: blood.

The CDR3 loop is CAWSVAGAGDTQYF. The chain combines TRBV30 with TRBJ2-3; lacking DNA, the TRBD1 call made by TCRdb goes unchecked. The CDR3 length is 14 residues. From germline, CDR1 is GTSNPN and CDR2 SVGIG (reference sequence).